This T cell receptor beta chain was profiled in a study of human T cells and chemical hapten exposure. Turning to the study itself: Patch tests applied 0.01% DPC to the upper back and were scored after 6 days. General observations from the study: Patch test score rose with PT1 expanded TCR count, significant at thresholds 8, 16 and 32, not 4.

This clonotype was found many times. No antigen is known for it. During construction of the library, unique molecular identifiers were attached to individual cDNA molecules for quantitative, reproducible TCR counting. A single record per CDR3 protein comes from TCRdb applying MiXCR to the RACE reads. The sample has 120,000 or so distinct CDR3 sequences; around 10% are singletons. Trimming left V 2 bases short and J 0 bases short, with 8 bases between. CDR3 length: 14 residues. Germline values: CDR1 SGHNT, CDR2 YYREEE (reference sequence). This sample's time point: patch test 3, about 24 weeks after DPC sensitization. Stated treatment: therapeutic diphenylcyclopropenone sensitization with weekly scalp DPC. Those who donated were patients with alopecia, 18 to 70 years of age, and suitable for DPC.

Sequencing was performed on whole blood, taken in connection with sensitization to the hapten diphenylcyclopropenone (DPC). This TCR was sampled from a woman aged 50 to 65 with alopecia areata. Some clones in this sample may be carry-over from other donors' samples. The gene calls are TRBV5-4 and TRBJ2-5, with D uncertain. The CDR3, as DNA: TGTGCCAGCAGCTTTCGGCAGAACCAAGAGACCCAGTACTTC. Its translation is CASSFRQNQETQYF.